This TCR beta chain is drawn from a study of post-analysis software for immune sequencing data. Study-level points and caveats: With TRBV5-6, TRBV5-1 and TRBV20-1 included, 4 to 6 TRBV segments were more frequent in patients than in controls.

Tagging with unique molecular identifiers was a feature of the TCR beta cDNA libraries. Each CDR3 protein is one row after TCRdb ran MiXCR on the PCR reads. The table records 650,000 to 850,000 distinct CDR3 sequences, about 43% of them present only once. The ends were cut back, 0 bases at V and 3 bases at J, with 5 bases in the middle. Germline CDR1 reads MNHEY; CDR2 reads SVGAGI. This CDR3 comprises 13 residues. As regards this clonotype: Its antigen is as yet unknown.

This TCR came from a girl aged 10 to 17 with multiple sclerosis. J is TRBJ1-2 and V is TRBV6-5, with no clear D. The sequencing sample was made of blood. The CDR3 spells CASSYSDDYGYTF. In DNA, the CDR3 is TGTGCCAGCAGTTACTCCGATGACTATGGCTACACCTTC.